This TCR beta chain is drawn from a study of vaccination effects on CD4 cells after COVID-19. Findings of the study overall: Whether induced by infection or by vaccine, clones showed marked clonal contraction late after vaccination. Early post-infection timepoints were absent, and convalescent patients were few.

Repertoires were generated with immunoSEQ multiplex PCR, while TCRdb's copy carries only in-frame clones and drops some. The data show approximately 57,000 clones, about 78% seen once. CDR1 MDHEN and CDR2 SYDVKM come from the germline V gene. Trimming at V came to 5 bases and at J to 5 bases, leaving 11 bases not matched to a gene. CDR3 length equals 16 residues. Note on this clone: Its antigen is still unknown.

The culture ran for roughly ten days before CD4+ T cells were isolated. The participants, recipients of two vaccine doses, got either BNT162b2 or mRNA-1273. This chain links TRBV28 with TRBJ2-2; 7 bases align to TRBD2. The sample consisted of CD4+ T cells from PBMCs cultured without peptide, taken after COVID-19 vaccination. The TCR was taken from a human donor who received a COVID-19 vaccine. The CDR3 bases are TGTGCCAGCAGTGCCCAGCGGGAACGAACTACCGGGGAGCTGTTTTTT. Protein product: CASSAQRERTTGELFF. Combining the CDR3 with reference TRBV28 and TRBJ2-2 gives the whole variable domain DVKVTQSSRYLVKRTGEKVFLECVQDMDHENMFWYRQDPGLGLRLIYFSYDVKMKEKGDIPEGYSVSREKKERFSLILESASTNQTSMYLCASSAQRERTTGELFFGEGSRLTVL.